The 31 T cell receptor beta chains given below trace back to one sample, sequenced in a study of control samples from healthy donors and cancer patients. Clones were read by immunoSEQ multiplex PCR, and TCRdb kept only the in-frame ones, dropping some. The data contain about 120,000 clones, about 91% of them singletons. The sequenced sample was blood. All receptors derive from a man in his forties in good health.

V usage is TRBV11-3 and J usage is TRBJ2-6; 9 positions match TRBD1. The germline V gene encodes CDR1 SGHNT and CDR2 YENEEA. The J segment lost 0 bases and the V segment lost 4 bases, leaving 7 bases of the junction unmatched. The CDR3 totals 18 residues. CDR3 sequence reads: CASSWGGTGYSGANVLTF. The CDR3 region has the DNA TGTGCCAGCAGCTGGGGGGGGACAGGGTACTCTGGGGCCAACGTCCTGACTTTC.

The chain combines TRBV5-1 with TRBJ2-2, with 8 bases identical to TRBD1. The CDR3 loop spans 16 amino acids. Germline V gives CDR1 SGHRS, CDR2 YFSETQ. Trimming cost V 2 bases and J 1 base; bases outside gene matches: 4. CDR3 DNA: TGCGCCAGCAGCTTCGACAGGGGACAGAACACCGGGGAGCTGTTTTTT. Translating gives CASSFDRGQNTGELFF.

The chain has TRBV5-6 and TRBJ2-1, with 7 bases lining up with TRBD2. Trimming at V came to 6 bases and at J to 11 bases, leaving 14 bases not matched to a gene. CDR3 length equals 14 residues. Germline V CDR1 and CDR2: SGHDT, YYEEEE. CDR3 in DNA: TGTGCCAGCATAAGGGCGGGGGACCCACCCAAGCAGTTCTTC. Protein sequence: CASIRAGDPPKQFF.

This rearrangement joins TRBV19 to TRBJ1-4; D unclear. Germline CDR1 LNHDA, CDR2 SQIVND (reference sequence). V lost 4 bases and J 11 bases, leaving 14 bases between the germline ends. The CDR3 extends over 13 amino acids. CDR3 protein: CASSTSIQPKLFF. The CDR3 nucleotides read TGTGCCAGTAGTACTTCAATTCAACCGAAACTGTTTTTT.

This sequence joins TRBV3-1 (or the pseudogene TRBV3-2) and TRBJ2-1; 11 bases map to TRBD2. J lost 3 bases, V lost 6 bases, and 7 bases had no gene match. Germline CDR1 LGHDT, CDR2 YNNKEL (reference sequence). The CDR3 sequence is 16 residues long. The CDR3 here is CASSASGGIGYNEQFF. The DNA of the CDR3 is TGTGCCAGCAGTGCTAGCGGGGGGATAGGCTACAATGAGCAGTTCTTC.

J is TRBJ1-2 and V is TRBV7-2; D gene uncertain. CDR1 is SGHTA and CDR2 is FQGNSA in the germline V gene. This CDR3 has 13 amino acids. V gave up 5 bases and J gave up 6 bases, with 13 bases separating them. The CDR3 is CASSRDRVDGYTF. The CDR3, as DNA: TGTGCCAGCAGCCGTGATAGGGTGGATGGCTACACCTTC.

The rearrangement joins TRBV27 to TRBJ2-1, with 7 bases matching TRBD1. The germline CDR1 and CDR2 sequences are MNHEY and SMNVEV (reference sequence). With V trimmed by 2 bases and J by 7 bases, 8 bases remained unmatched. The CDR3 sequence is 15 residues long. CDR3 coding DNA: TGTGCCAGCAGTTTAAGGAGGACAGGTCTTAATGAGCAGTTCTTC. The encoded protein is CASSLRRTGLNEQFF.

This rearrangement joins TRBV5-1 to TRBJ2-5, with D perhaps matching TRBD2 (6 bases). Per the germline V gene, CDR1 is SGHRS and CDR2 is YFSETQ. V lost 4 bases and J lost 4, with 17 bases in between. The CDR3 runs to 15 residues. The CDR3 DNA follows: TGCGCCAGCAGCCCCTCCTTGAGGGGAGGAGAGACCCAGTACTTC. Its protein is CASSPSLRGGETQYF. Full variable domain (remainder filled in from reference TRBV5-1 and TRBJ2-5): KAGVTQTPRYLIKTRGQQVTLSCSPISGHRSVSWYQQTPGQGLQFLFEYFSETQRNKGNFPGRFSGRQFSNSRSEMNVSTLELGDSALYLCASSPSLRGGETQYFGPGTRLLVL.

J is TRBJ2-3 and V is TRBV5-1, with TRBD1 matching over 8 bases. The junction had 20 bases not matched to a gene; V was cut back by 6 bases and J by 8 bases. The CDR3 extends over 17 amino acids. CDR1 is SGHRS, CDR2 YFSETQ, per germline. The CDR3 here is CASTSAFWGQEASTQYF. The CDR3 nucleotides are TGCGCCAGCACCTCTGCCTTTTGGGGACAGGAGGCTAGTACGCAGTATTTT.

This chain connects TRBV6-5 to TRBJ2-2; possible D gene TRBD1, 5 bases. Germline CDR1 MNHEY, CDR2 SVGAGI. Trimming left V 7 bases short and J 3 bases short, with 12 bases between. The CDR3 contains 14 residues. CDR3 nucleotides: TGTGCCAGCACGCAGAGCAGGGACACCGGGGAGCTGTTTTTT. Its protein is CASTQSRDTGELFF.

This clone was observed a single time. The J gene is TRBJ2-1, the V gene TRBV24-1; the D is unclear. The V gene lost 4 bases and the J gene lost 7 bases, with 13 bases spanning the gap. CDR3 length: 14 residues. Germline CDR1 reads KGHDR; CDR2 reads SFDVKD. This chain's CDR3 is CATSDQPLANEQFF. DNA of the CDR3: TGTGCCACCAGTGACCAGCCCTTGGCGAATGAGCAGTTCTTC.

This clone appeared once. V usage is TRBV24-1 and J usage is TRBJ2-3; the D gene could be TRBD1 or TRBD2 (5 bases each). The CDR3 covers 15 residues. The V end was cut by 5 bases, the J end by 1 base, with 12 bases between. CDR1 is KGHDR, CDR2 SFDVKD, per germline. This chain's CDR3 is CATSARGAGTDTQYF. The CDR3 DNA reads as TGTGCCACCAGTGCAAGGGGAGCGGGCACAGATACGCAGTATTTT.

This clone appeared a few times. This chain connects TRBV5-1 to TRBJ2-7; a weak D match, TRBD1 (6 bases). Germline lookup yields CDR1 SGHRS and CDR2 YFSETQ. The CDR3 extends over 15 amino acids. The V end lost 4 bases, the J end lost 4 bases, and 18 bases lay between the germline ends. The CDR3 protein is CASSLLDRSTYEQYF. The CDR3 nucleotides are TGCGCCAGCAGCCTTCTCGACAGGAGCACATACGAGCAGTACTTC.

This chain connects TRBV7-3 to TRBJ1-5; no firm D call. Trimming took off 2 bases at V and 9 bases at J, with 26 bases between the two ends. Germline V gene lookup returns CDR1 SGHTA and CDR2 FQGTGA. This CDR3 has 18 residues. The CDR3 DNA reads TGTGCCAGCAGCTTACATGCTAGGGCAGGACTTTTGGAAGGGCCCCAGCATTTT. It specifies CASSLHARAGLLEGPQHF.

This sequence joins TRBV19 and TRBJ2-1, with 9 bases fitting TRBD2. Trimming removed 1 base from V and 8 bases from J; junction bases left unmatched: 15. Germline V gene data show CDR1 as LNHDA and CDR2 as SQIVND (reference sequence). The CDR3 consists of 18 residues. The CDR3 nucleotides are TGTGCCAGTAGTATAGTACCCCCTGCTAGCGGGGCTTTCTATGAGCAGTTCTTC. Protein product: CASSIVPPASGAFYEQFF. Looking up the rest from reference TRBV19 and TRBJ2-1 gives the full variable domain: DGGITQSPKYLFRKEGQNVTLSCEQNLNHDAMYWYRQDPGQGLRLIYYSQIVNDFQKGDIAEGYSVSREKKESFPLTVTSAQKNPTAFYLCASSIVPPASGAFYEQFFGPGTRLTVL.

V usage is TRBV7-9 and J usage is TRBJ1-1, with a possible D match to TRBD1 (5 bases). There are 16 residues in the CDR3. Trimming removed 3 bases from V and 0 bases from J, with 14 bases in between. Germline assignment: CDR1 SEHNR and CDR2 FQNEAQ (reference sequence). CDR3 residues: CASSFGAGFMNTEAFF. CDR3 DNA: TGTGCCAGCAGCTTTGGGGCAGGGTTCATGAACACTGAAGCTTTCTTT. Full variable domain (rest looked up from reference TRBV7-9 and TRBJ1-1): DTGVSQNPRHKITKRGQNVTFRCDPISEHNRLYWYRQTLGQGPEFLTYFQNEAQLEKSRLLSDRFSAERPKGSFSTLEIQRTEQGDSAMYLCASSFGAGFMNTEAFFGQGTRLTVV.

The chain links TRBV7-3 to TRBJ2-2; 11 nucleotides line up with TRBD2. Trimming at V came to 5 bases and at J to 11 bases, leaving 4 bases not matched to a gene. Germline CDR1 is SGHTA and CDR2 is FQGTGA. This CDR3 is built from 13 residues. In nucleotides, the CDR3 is TGTGCCAGCAGCCTCCGACTAGCGGGAGAGCTGTTTTTT. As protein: CASSLRLAGELFF.

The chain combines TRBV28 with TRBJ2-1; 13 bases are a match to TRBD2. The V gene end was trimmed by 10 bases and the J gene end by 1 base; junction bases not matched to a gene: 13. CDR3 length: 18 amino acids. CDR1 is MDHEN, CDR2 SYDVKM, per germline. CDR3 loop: CAIDPGTSGDPSYNEQFF. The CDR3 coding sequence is TGTGCCATTGATCCCGGGACTAGCGGGGACCCTTCCTACAATGAGCAGTTCTTC. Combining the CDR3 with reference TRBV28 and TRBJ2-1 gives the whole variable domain DVKVTQSSRYLVKRTGEKVFLECVQDMDHENMFWYRQDPGLGLRLIYFSYDVKMKEKGDIPEGYSVSREKKERFSLILESASTNQTSMYLCAIDPGTSGDPSYNEQFFGPGTRLTVL.

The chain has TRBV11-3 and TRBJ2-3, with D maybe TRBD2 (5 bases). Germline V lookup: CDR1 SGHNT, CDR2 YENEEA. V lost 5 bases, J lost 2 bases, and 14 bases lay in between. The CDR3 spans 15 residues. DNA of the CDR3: TGTGCCAGCAGCCCTGGCTACGGACTCACAGATACGCAGTATTTT. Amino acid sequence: CASSPGYGLTDTQYF.

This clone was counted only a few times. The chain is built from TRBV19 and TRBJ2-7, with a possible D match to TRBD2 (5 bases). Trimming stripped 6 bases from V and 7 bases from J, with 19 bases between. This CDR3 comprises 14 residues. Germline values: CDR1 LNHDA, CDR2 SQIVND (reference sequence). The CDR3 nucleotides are TGTGCCAGTAGAGATCGGACTGCTTCTTGGGAGCAGTACTTC. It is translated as CASRDRTASWEQYF.

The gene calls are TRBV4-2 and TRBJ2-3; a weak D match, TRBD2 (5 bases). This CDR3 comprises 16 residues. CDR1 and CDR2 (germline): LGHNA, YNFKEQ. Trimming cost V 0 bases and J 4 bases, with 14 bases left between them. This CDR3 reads CASSQEASGSSDTQYF. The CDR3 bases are TGTGCCAGCAGCCAAGAGGCTTCGGGGAGTTCAGATACGCAGTATTTT.

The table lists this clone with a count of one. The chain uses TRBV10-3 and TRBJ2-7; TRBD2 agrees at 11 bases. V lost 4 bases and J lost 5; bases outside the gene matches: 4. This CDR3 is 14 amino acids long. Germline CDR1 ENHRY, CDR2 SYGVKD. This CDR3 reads CAISGPGLADEQYF. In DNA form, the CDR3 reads TGTGCCATCAGTGGACCGGGACTAGCGGACGAGCAGTACTTC.

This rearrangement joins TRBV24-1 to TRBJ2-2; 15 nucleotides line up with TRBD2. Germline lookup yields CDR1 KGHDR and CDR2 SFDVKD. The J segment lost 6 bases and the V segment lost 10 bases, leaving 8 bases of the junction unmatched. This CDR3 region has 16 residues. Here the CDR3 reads CATAGLAGGYSGELFF. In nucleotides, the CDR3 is TGTGCCACAGCCGGACTAGCGGGGGGGTACTCCGGGGAGCTGTTTTTT.

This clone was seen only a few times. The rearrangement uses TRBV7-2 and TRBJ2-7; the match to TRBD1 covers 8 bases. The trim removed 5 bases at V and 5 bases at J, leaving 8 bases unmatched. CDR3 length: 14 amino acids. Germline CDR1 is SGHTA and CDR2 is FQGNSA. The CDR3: CASSPDRGFDEQYF. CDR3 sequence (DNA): TGTGCCAGCAGCCCAGACAGGGGTTTCGACGAGCAGTACTTC.

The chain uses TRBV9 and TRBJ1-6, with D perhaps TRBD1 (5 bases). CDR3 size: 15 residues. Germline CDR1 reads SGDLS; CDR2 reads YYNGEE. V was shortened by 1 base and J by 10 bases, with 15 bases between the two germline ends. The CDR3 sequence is CASSVRGDEISPLHF. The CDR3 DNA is TGTGCCAGCAGCGTACGGGGGGACGAGATCTCACCCCTCCACTTT.

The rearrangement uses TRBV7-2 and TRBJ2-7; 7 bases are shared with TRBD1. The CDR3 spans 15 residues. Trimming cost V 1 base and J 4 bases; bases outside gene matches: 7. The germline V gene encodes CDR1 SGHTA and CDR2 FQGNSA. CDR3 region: CASSLVGGVEYEQYF. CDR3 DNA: TGTGCCAGCAGCTTAGTAGGGGGCGTCGAATACGAGCAGTACTTC.

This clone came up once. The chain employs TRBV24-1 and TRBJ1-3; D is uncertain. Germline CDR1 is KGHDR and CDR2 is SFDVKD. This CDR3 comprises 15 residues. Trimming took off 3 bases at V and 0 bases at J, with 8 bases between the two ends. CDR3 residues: CATSDGQASGNTIYF. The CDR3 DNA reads TGTGCCACCAGTGATGGGCAGGCCTCTGGAAACACCATATATTTT.

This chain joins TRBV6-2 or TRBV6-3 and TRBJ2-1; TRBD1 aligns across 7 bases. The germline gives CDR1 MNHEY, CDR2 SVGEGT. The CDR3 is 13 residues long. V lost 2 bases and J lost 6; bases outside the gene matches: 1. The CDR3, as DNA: TGTGCCAGCAGTTACAACAGGGGCAATGAGCAGTTCTTC. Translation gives CASSYNRGNEQFF.

The CDR3 sequence is CASRSSQSANYGYTF. The CDR3 DNA is TGTGCCAGTAGATCGTCGCAGAGCGCTAACTATGGCTACACCTTC. The V gene is TRBV19, the J gene TRBJ1-2; D not certain. The V end was cut by 6 bases, the J end by 0 bases, with 14 bases between. Germline CDR1 is LNHDA and CDR2 is SQIVND (reference sequence). CDR3 length equals 15 residues.

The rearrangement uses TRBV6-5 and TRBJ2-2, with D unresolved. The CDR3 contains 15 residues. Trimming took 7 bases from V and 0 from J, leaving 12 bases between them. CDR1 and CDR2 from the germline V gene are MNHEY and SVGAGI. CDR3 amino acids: CASTLYRANTGELFF. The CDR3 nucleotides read TGTGCCAGCACTTTATACAGAGCGAACACCGGGGAGCTGTTTTTT.

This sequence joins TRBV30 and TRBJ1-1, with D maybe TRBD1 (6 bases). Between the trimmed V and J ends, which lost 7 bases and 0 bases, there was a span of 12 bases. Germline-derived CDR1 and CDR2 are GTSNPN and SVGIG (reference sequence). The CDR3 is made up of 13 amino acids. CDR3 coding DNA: TGTGCCTTCAGGACAGCCCTGAACACTGAAGCTTTCTTT. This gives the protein CAFRTALNTEAFF.